These 28 T cell receptor beta chains were sequenced from one sample in a study of T cell responses to AZD1222 COVID-19 vaccine. Some clones are missing from TCRdb's copy, which holds only in-frame ones; the method was immunoSEQ multiplex PCR. The data contain 100,000 or so clones, 87% of them singletons. This sample comprised peripheral blood, obtained on day 0 of AZD1222 vaccination. The origin of the receptors is an adult in good health.

This chain joins TRBV5-4 and TRBJ1-2; 7 bases fit TRBD1. The germline V gene encodes CDR1 SGHNT and CDR2 YYREEE (reference sequence). The CDR3 has 14 amino acids. Unmatched junction bases numbered 9, after V lost 5 bases and J lost 5 bases. The CDR3 bases are TGTGCCAGCAGGACACAGGGGAAGGAATATGGCTACACCTTC. Translation: CASRTQGKEYGYTF.

The chain uses TRBV10-3 and TRBJ1-2; D might be TRBD1 (6 bases). The CDR3 length is 16 residues. Germline lookup yields CDR1 ENHRY and CDR2 SYGVKD. V lost 8 bases to trimming and J lost 0 bases, with 19 bases between them. CDR3 nucleotides: TGTGCCATCGGCTCGGTGGGGGGCAGAGCTAACTATGGCTACACCTTC. Its protein product is CAIGSVGGRANYGYTF.

The chain links TRBV9 to TRBJ1-1; 8 bases agree with TRBD1. The V segment lost 3 bases and the J segment 2 bases; nucleotides outside the gene matches: 6. The CDR3 contains 15 residues. Germline CDR1 is SGDLS and CDR2 is YYNGEE. The CDR3 DNA is TGTGCCAGCAGCGCGCGGACAGGGAAAAACACTGAAGCTTTCTTT. Translation: CASSARTGKNTEAFF.

V gene TRBV5-1 combines with J gene TRBJ1-6, with 7 bases identical to TRBD1. V dropped 4 bases and J dropped 5; count of bases not matched to a gene: 3. This CDR3 region has 14 residues. Germline-derived CDR1 and CDR2 are SGHRS and YFSETQ. This chain's CDR3 is CASSIGTDNSPLHF. In DNA, the CDR3 is TGCGCCAGCAGCATAGGGACAGATAATTCACCCCTCCACTTT.

The V gene is TRBV3-1 (or the pseudogene TRBV3-2), the J gene TRBJ2-4; possible D gene TRBD2, 5 bases. Germline CDR1 is LGHDT and CDR2 is YNNKEL (reference sequence). Trimming stripped 3 bases from V and 1 base from J, with 13 bases between. The CDR3 sequence is 16 residues long. CDR3 bases: TGTGCCAGCAGCCAGTCCATTAGCGTGGCCAAAAACATTCAGTACTTC. Translation: CASSQSISVAKNIQYF.

The rearrangement uses TRBV7-8 and TRBJ2-5; D not resolved. Germline V gene data show CDR1 as SGHVS and CDR2 as FQNEAQ. The CDR3 loop spans 13 amino acids. Trimming removed 4 bases from V and 4 bases from J, with 10 bases in between. CDR3 region: CASSSMLTETQYF. Written as DNA, the CDR3 is TGTGCCAGCAGCTCCATGTTGACAGAGACCCAGTACTTC.

The chain employs TRBV19 and TRBJ2-1; D gene unclear. Trimming cost V 6 bases and J 4 bases, with 10 bases left between them. This CDR3 region has 13 residues. Germline values: CDR1 LNHDA, CDR2 SQIVND (reference sequence). CDR3 coding DNA: TGTGCCAGTAGGGAAGGACCATACAATGAGCAGTTCTTC. Translating gives CASREGPYNEQFF. The full variable domain, rest sourced from reference TRBV19 and TRBJ2-1, is DGGITQSPKYLFRKEGQNVTLSCEQNLNHDAMYWYRQDPGQGLRLIYYSQIVNDFQKGDIAEGYSVSREKKESFPLTVTSAQKNPTAFYLCASREGPYNEQFFGPGTRLTVL.

For this clone: Since no conserved phenylalanine or tryptophan closes the CDR3, a read error is the likely cause. The limits of the CDR3 on the DNA are not certain, so only TCRdb's listed CDR3 is given. Here the CDR3 reads CSAGGTGAPFY. The gene calls are TRBV20-1 and TRBJ1-2; the table names TRBD1, a call not compared with the DNA. CDR1 is DFQATT and CDR2 is SNEGSKA in the germline V gene (reference sequence). The CDR3 has 11 amino acids, counting both end residues.

The genes are TRBV7-8 and TRBJ2-3; possible D gene TRBD2, 6 bases. Germline V gene data show CDR1 as SGHVS and CDR2 as FQNEAQ. V was shortened by 5 bases and J by 10 bases, with 13 bases between the two germline ends. CDR3 length: 12 amino acids. CDR3 in amino acids: CASSLPGVAQYF. CDR3 nucleotides: TGTGCCAGCAGCCTCCCGGGAGTGGCGCAGTATTTT.

This clone was seen only once. V and J are TRBV19 and TRBJ1-2, with a possible D match to TRBD1 (5 bases). Germline values: CDR1 LNHDA, CDR2 SQIVND (reference sequence). This CDR3 region has 15 residues. V lost 3 bases and J lost 5, with 16 bases in between. The CDR3 DNA is TGTGCCAGTAGTATGGTCGTGGGGGGAACTTATGGCTACACCTTC. Encoded protein: CASSMVVGGTYGYTF.

This clone was detected a few times. The chain combines TRBV6-4 with TRBJ1-6; unclear D gene. The length of the CDR3 is 15 residues. The ends were cut back, 6 bases at V and 1 base at J, with 10 bases in the middle. Germline loops: CDR1 MRHNA, CDR2 SNTAGT. This chain's CDR3 is CASRLDGSYNSPLHF. The DNA for the CDR3 is TGTGCCAGCAGATTGGACGGATCCTATAATTCACCCCTCCACTTT.

This clone was seen once. The same CDR3 is also encoded by other DNA sequences in this sample. The chain links TRBV5-6 to TRBJ1-1; D is undetermined. The CDR3 extends over 14 amino acids. CDR1 SGHDT and CDR2 YYEEEE come from the germline V gene. V was pared by 0 bases and J by 1 base, with 7 bases between. The CDR3 nucleotides are TGTGCCAGCAGCTTGGGACGGGGGAACACTGAAGCTTTCTTT. Amino acids: CASSLGRGNTEAFF.

The V gene is TRBV2, the J gene TRBJ2-3; the D gene could be TRBD1 or TRBD2 (5 bases each). This CDR3 region has 16 residues. Between the trimmed V and J ends, which lost 6 bases and 1 base, there was a span of 17 bases. CDR1 and CDR2 (germline): SNHLY, FYNNEI. Here the CDR3 DNA reads TGTGCCAGCAGGGGTTTATTGGGGGTGGGCACAGATACGCAGTATTTT. Translating it yields CASRGLLGVGTDTQYF.

This chain uses TRBV11-3 with TRBJ2-2; TRBD1 matches at 7 bases. Germline V lookup: CDR1 SGHNT, CDR2 YENEEA. V trimming: 5 bases; J trimming: 1 base; junction bases outside the gene matches: 10. The CDR3 spans 17 residues. CDR3 region: CASSRYGTDLNTGELFF. DNA of the CDR3: TGTGCCAGCAGCCGTTATGGGACAGATCTGAACACCGGGGAGCTGTTTTTT.

Here the CDR3 DNA reads TGTGCCAGCAGCCAAGACAGGGGTCGTAGCTACACCTTC. This gives the protein CASSQDRGRSYTF. The rearrangement links TRBV3-1 (or the pseudogene TRBV3-2) to TRBJ1-2; D is perhaps TRBD1 (6 bases). This CDR3 has 13 residues. Deletions cut 0 bases from V and 9 bases from J, with 11 bases between. Per germline, CDR1 LGHDT and CDR2 YNNKEL (reference sequence).

The chain employs TRBV11-2 and TRBJ1-1; D gene ambiguous. Germline V gene data show CDR1 as SGHAT and CDR2 as FQNNGV. The V end was cut by 3 bases, the J end by 4 bases, with 9 bases between. The CDR3 consists of 13 residues. DNA for the CDR3: TGTGCCAGCAGCTTTAGTGAGGGCACTGAAGCTTTCTTT. Its translation is CASSFSEGTEAFF.

The chain uses TRBV30 and TRBJ1-2; D possibly corresponds to TRBD1 (5 bases). CDR1 and CDR2 from the germline V gene are GTSNPN and SVGIG (reference sequence). V lost 2 bases and J 8 bases, leaving 15 bases between the germline ends. The length of the CDR3 is 13 residues. The DNA for the CDR3 is TGTGCCTGGAGTCGGGGGATACTAGCGGGCTACACCTTC. Amino acids: CAWSRGILAGYTF.

The rearrangement uses TRBV19 and TRBJ2-7, with 12 bases aligning to TRBD1. This CDR3 is built from 15 residues. The trim removed 8 bases at V and 3 bases at J, leaving 8 bases unmatched. Germline CDR1 and CDR2: LNHDA and SQIVND (reference sequence). CDR3 protein: CASSRGTGGIYEQYF. CDR3 sequence (DNA): TGTGCCAGTTCTAGGGGGACAGGGGGCATCTACGAGCAGTACTTC.

The rearrangement links TRBV5-8 to TRBJ1-1; possible D gene TRBD1, 5 bases. Germline lookup yields CDR1 SGHTS and CDR2 YDEGEE. Trimming removed 4 bases from V and 10 bases from J, with 29 bases in between. The CDR3 is made up of 17 amino acids. CDR3 sequence: CASSRREGGGIMLGAFF. The CDR3 DNA is TGTGCCAGCAGCCGTCGCGAGGGCGGGGGGATAATGTTGGGAGCTTTCTTT.

The chain carries TRBV15 and TRBJ2-5; TRBD2 agrees at 10 bases. Germline CDR1 is LNHNV and CDR2 is YYDKDF (reference sequence). The V gene end was trimmed by 1 base and the J gene end by 4 bases; junction bases not matched to a gene: 0. The CDR3 runs 14 residues. CDR3 DNA sequence: TGTGCCACCAGCAGAGGGACTAGCGGAGAGACCCAGTACTTC. The encoded protein is CATSRGTSGETQYF. Variable domain in full (rest from reference TRBV15 and TRBJ2-5): DAMVIQNPRYQVTQFGKPVTLSCSQTLNHNVMYWYQQKSSQAPKLLFHYYDKDFNNEADTPDNFQSRRPNTSFCFLDIRSPGLGDTAMYLCATSRGTSGETQYFGPGTRLLVL.

The chain joins TRBV2 to TRBJ1-2, with no clear D. V was shortened by 0 bases and J by 7 bases, with 12 bases between the two germline ends. The germline V gene has CDR1 SNHLY and CDR2 FYNNEI. There are 14 residues in the CDR3. Written as DNA, the CDR3 is TGTGCCAGCAGTGAAGCGTACGGGGAGAGTGGCTACACCTTC. It yields the protein CASSEAYGESGYTF.

The rearrangement uses TRBV29-1 and TRBJ1-1, with D possibly TRBD1 on 6 matching bases. Trimming stripped 7 bases from V and 0 bases from J, with 15 bases between. Germline CDR1 reads SQVTM; CDR2 reads ANQGSEA. The CDR3 is made up of 14 amino acids. CDR3 region: CSALAGVMNTEAFF. Here the CDR3 DNA reads TGCAGCGCCCTGGCAGGGGTGATGAACACTGAAGCTTTCTTT.

The CDR3, as DNA: TGTGCCAGCAGCCGGGACAGGGAAGGAAGCTACACCTTC. This gives the protein CASSRDREGSYTF. The chain recombines TRBV19 with TRBJ1-2; TRBD1 matches at 9 bases. Trimming cost V 9 bases and J 9 bases; bases outside gene matches: 11. Germline V CDR1 and CDR2: LNHDA, SQIVND (reference sequence). The CDR3 length is 13 residues. Supplemented by reference TRBV19 and TRBJ1-2, the full variable domain reads DGGITQSPKYLFRKEGQNVTLSCEQNLNHDAMYWYRQDPGQGLRLIYYSQIVNDFQKGDIAEGYSVSREKKESFPLTVTSAQKNPTAFYLCASSRDREGSYTFGSGTRLTVV.

This chain joins TRBV19 and TRBJ1-5, with D perhaps matching TRBD1 (5 bases). This CDR3 contains 15 residues. Germline V CDR1 and CDR2: LNHDA, SQIVND (reference sequence). V dropped 5 bases and J dropped 2 bases, with 13 bases sitting between them. This CDR3 reads CASSQQGGGNQPQHF. The CDR3 nucleotides are TGTGCCAGTAGTCAGCAGGGTGGGGGCAATCAGCCCCAGCATTTT. The variable domain in full, with the rest retrieved from reference TRBV19 and TRBJ1-5, is DGGITQSPKYLFRKEGQNVTLSCEQNLNHDAMYWYRQDPGQGLRLIYYSQIVNDFQKGDIAEGYSVSREKKESFPLTVTSAQKNPTAFYLCASSQQGGGNQPQHFGDGTRLSIL.

The J gene is TRBJ2-3, the V gene TRBV9; TRBD1 matches 7 bases. Trimming took 4 bases from V and 6 from J; bases not matched to a gene: 11. The germline V gene has CDR1 SGDLS and CDR2 YYNGEE. The CDR3 spans 15 residues. The CDR3 DNA reads TGTGCCAGCAGCTTACAGGGGATGGGTGGGGATACGCAGTATTTT. Its protein is CASSLQGMGGDTQYF.

The chain combines TRBV30 with TRBJ1-2; no reliable D call. The CDR3 has 14 residues. Germline assignment: CDR1 GTSNPN and CDR2 SVGIG (reference sequence). Trimming removed 0 bases at V and 7 bases at J, with 15 bases between. In DNA, the CDR3 is TGTGCCTGGAGTGTAATCGTCTATGGAGGTGGCTACACCTTC. It translates to CAWSVIVYGGGYTF.

This clone showed up just a few times. The chain has TRBV4-1 and TRBJ1-1, with a weak D call TRBD1 (5 bases). Looked up from germline, CDR1 is MGHRA and CDR2 is YSYEKL. CDR3 length: 14 residues. Between the trimmed V and J ends, which lost 2 bases and 0 bases, there was a span of 7 bases. The CDR3 nucleotides are TGCGCCAGCAGCCAATCGACAGTGAACACTGAAGCTTTCTTT. Its protein product is CASSQSTVNTEAFF.

The chain joins TRBV6-6 to TRBJ1-5; 7 nucleotides agree with TRBD1. There are 14 residues in the CDR3. Germline loops: CDR1 MNHNY, CDR2 SVGAGI (reference sequence). V lost 6 bases and J lost 3; bases outside the gene matches: 5. This CDR3 is CASRPGGSNQPQHF. CDR3 nucleotide sequence: TGTGCCAGCAGACCAGGGGGTTCCAATCAGCCCCAGCATTTT.